This T cell receptor (beta chain) was found in a study of early T cells in non-severe SARS-CoV-2 infection. About the study: Alpha and beta chains were unpaired, from unsorted whole-blood bulk RNA.

In the library, individual cDNA molecules carried attached unique molecular identifiers. One entry per CDR3 protein, called by TCRdb with MiXCR from the 5' RACE reads. The data contain tens of thousands of distinct CDR3 sequences, under 10% of them singletons. Germline values: CDR1 KGHSH, CDR2 LQKENI. CDR3 length: 15 amino acids. Germline trimming cut 5 bases from V and 5 bases from J; bases unmatched to any gene: 5. This rearrangement joins TRBV18 to TRBJ2-3, with 12 bases fitting TRBD2. The receptor's source is an adult who was a healthcare worker with PCR-confirmed SARS-CoV-2 infection or an uninfected control (not recorded which). Sequenced material: whole blood. The CDR3 DNA follows: TGTGCCAGCTCATCCCCGGGACTAGCGGGAGATACGCAGTATTTT. It is translated as CASSSPGLAGDTQYF.